This T cell receptor beta chain is drawn from a study of vaccination and CD4 T cells after COVID-19. Study-level background: SARS-CoV-2 PCR on nasal swabs had been positive for the convalescent patients; nine were mild and one was severe. Following dose two, a median approximately 65 days (range 14 to 241) passed before post-vaccine samples were taken. Notes on the study in general: The median SARS-CoV-2-reactive clonotype number increased from roughly 19 to 38, without statistical significance.

PCR positivity was dated March to December 2020, before US Alpha, Beta and Delta variants. Germline V CDR1 and CDR2: DFQATT, SNEGSKA (reference sequence). Between the trimmed V and J ends, which lost 6 bases and 7 bases, there was a span of 16 bases. The length of the CDR3 is 12 residues. TCRdb recomputed calls from the PCR reads with MiXCR, one row per CDR3 protein. The table has tens of thousands of distinct CDR3 sequences, less than 75% seen once. Note on this clonotype: The antigen remains undetermined.

This TCR came from a human donor who had recovered from COVID-19. Sequenced material: CD4+ T cells from blood, taken before SARS-CoV-2 vaccination. V is TRBV20-1 and J is TRBJ2-7; TRBD1 is a possible D gene (6 bases). The CDR3 loop reads CSADRGRVEQYF. The CDR3 coding sequence is TGCAGTGCGGACAGAGGAAGGGTAGAGCAGTACTTC.